This T cell receptor beta chain was sequenced in a study of cytomegalovirus exposure and HLA in healthy donors. Whole-study context: Across more than 350 genotyped donors, about 81% landed in the Caucasian-associated ancestry cluster.

Primers: 60 Vbeta forward and 13 Jbeta reverse. Per the study methods: Later reanalysis found 75 million to 95 million unique TCR beta chains, roughly 10 million of them shared. TCRdb's table, derived via immunoSEQ multiplex PCR, lists solely in-frame clones and lacks some. V, J and clone size derive from that table, while D and trimming were established from the DNA sequence. The sample yields approximately 130,000 clones, about 77% seen once. The germline V gene encodes CDR1 MNHEY and CDR2 SVGAGI. V shed 6 bases and J 7 bases; nucleotides not matched to a gene: 7. There are 14 residues in the CDR3. In regard to this clone: The antigen is not known.

Study-level points and caveats: Specific recognition of CMV antigens was confirmed in vitro for three chains (all CMV-associated).

The rearrangement uses TRBV6-5 and TRBJ2-7, with 12 bases lining up with TRBD2. The origin of this receptor is a man in his fifties or sixties in good health and CMV-seronegative. Sample: PBMCs. Here the CDR3 reads CASRRLAGEVEQYF. Here the CDR3 DNA reads TGTGCCAGCAGGCGACTAGCGGGAGAGGTTGAGCAGTACTTC.